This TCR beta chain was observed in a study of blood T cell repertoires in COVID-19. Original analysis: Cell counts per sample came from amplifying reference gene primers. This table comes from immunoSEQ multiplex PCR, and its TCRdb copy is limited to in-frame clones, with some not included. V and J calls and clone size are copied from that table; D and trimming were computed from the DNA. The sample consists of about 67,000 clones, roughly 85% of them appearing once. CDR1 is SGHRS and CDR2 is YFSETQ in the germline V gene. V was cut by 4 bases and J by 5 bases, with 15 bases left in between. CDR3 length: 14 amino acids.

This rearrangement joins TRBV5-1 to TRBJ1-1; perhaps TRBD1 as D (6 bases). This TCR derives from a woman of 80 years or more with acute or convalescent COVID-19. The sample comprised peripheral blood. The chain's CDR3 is CASSTRGAKTEAFF. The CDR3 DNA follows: TGCGCCAGCAGCACCAGGGGTGCGAAAACTGAAGCTTTCTTT.